This T cell receptor beta chain was captured in a study of Ad26.COV2.S vaccination and SARS-CoV-2 variants. Looking at the study overall: A COV1001 Ad26.COV2.S trial-arm participant provided the sample.

Treatment noted: 15 to 20 received Ad26.COV2.S at low or high dose, single or two shots; about 5 received placebo; per-sample allocation not given. Collection of the samples took place on day 63 after the first injection of vaccine or placebo. The protocol was immunoSEQ multiplex PCR, while the TCRdb copy is restricted to in-frame clones and leaves out a portion. The sample holds over 400,000 clones, 92% seen once. The CDR3 has 17 residues. V lost 2 bases to trimming and J lost 0 bases, with 16 bases between them. CDR1 is SGDLS and CDR2 is YYNGEE in the germline V gene. The sample was peripheral blood, taken in a trial of Ad26.COV2.S vaccine versus placebo. The rearrangement joins TRBV9 to TRBJ2-3, with unresolved D. The sequence derives from a person aged 18-60 years who received the Ad26.COV2.S COVID-19 vaccine or a placebo. The CDR3 DNA sequence: TGTGCCAGCAGCGTCAGGCGAGTTACCACTAGCACAGATACGCAGTATTTT. This sequence encodes CASSVRRVTTSTDTQYF. Supplemented by reference TRBV9 and TRBJ2-3, the full variable domain reads DSGVTQTPKHLITATGQRVTLRCSPRSGDLSVYWYQQSLDQGLQFLIQYYNGEERAKGNILERFSAQQFPDLHSELNLSSLELGDSALYFCASSVRRVTTSTDTQYFGPGTRLTVL.